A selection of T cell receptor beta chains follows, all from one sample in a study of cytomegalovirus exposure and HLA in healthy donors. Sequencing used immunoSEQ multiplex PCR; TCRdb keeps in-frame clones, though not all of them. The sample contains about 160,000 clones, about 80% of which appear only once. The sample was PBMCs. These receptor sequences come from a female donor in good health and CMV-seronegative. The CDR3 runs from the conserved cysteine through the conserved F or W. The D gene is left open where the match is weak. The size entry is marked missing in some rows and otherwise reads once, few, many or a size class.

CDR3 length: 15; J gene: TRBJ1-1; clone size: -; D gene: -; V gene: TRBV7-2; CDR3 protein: CASSSLGARNTEAFF; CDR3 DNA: TGTGCCAGCAGCTCTTTGGGGGCCCGGAACACTGAAGCTTTCTTT
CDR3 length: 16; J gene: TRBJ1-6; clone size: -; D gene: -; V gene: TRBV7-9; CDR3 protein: CASSETGVTYNSPLHF; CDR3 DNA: TGTGCCAGCAGTGAAACAGGAGTAACCTATAATTCACCCCTCCACTTT
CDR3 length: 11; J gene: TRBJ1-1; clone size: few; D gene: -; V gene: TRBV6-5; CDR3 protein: CVSRSNTEAFF; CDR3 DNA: TGTGTATCCAGGTCGAACACTGAAGCTTTCTTT
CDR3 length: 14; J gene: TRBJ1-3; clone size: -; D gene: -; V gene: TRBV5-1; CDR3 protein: CASSSGQPGNTIYF; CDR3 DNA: TGCGCCAGCAGCTCCGGACAGCCAGGGAACACCATATATTTT
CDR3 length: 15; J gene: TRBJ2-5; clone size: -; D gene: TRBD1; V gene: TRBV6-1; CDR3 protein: CASSLKTGVRETQYF; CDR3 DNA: TGTGCCAGCAGCCTTAAAACAGGGGTCCGAGAGACCCAGTACTTC
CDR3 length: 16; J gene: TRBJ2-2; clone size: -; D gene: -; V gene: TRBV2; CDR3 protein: CASSSRWSFGTGELFF; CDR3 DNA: TGTGCCAGCAGTTCCAGGTGGTCTTTTGGGACCGGGGAGCTGTTTTTT
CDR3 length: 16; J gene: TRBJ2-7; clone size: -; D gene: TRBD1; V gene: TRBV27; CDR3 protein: CASSLLSGQGVWEQYF; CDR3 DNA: TGTGCCAGCAGTTTATTAAGTGGGCAGGGGGTGTGGGAGCAGTACTTC
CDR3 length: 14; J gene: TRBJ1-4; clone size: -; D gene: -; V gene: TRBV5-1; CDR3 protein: CASSPQEVGEKLFF; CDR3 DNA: TGCGCCAGCAGCCCTCAGGAGGTCGGGGAAAAACTGTTTTTT
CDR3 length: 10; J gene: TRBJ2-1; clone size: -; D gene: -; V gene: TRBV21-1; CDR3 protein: CAVLAGEQFF; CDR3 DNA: TGTGCCGTGCTAGCGGGGGAGCAGTTCTTC
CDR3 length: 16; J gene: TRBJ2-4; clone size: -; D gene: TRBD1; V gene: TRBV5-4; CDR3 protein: CASSGGQALAKNIQYF; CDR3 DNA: TGTGCCAGCAGTGGAGGACAGGCCCTAGCCAAAAACATTCAGTACTTC
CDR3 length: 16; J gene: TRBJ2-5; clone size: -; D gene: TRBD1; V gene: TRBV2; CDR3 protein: CASNMVQGALRETQYF; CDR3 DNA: TGTGCCAGCAATATGGTACAGGGGGCGCTCCGGGAGACCCAGTACTTC
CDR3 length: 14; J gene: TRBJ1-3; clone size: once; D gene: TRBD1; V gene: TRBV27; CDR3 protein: CASSLSGQGSTIYF; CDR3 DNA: TGTGCCAGCAGTTTATCGGGACAGGGAAGCACCATATATTTT
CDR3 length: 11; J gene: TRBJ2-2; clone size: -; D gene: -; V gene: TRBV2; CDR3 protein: CAGAETGELFF; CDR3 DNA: TGTGCCGGAGCAGAAACCGGGGAGCTGTTTTTT
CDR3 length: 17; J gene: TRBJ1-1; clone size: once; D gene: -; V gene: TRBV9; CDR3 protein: CASSSTGGAEPNTEAFF; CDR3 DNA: TGTGCCAGCAGCTCAACCGGGGGGGCAGAGCCGAACACTGAAGCTTTCTTT
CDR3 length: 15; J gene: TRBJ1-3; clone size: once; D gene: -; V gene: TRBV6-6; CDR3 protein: CASSYPGRSGNTIYF; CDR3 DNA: TGTGCCAGCAGTTACCCGGGGAGGTCAGGAAACACCATATATTTT
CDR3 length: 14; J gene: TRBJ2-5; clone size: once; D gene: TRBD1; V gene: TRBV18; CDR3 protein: CASSPPGQVETQYF; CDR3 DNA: TGTGCCAGCTCACCACCGGGACAGGTAGAGACCCAGTACTTC
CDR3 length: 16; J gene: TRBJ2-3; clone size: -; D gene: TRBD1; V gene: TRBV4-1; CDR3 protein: CASSPLDRGGTDTQYF; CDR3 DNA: TGCGCCAGCAGCCCACTGGACAGGGGAGGCACAGATACGCAGTATTTT
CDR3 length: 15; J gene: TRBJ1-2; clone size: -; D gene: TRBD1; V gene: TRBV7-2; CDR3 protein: CASSLENEGAGGYTF; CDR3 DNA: TGTGCCAGCAGCTTAGAGAATGAGGGGGCGGGTGGCTACACCTTC
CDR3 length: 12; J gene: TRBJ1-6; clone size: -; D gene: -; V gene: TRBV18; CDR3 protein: CASSPGGGPLHF; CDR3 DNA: TGTGCCAGCTCACCGGGGGGTGGACCCCTCCACTTT
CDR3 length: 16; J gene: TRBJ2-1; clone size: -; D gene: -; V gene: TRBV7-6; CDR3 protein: CASSLELAPSYNEQFF; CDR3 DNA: TGTGCCAGCAGCTTAGAGCTAGCGCCATCCTACAATGAGCAGTTCTTC
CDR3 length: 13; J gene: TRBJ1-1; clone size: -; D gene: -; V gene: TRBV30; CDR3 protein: CAWSVGRVTEAFF; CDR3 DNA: TGTGCCTGGAGTGTAGGCAGGGTAACTGAAGCTTTCTTT
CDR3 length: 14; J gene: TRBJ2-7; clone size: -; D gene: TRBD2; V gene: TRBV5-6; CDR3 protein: CASSWEGLYTEQYF; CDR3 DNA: TGTGCCAGCAGCTGGGAGGGTCTATACACCGAGCAGTACTTC
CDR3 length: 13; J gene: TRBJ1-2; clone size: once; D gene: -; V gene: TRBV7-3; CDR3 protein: CASSLLGAGGYTF; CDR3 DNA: TGTGCCAGCAGCTTATTAGGAGCTGGAGGCTACACCTTC
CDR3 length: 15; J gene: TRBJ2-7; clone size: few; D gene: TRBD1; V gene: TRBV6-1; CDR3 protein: CASRYRDRGPYEQYF; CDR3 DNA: TGTGCCAGCAGGTACCGGGACAGGGGGCCTTACGAGCAGTACTTC